Presented here are 25 T cell receptor beta chains from one specimen sequenced in a study of T-cell reconstitution after alpha-beta-depleted transplantation in children. The authors prepared the TCRbeta library with unique molecular identifiers. TCRdb independently ran MiXCR on the PCR reads; one entry per CDR3 protein. This table holds roughly 220,000 distinct CDR3 sequences, more than 10% found once. This material consisted of PBMCs from the stem cell graft donor, taken from the stem cell graft. The receptors were gathered from a human donor who donated a stem cell graft to a child with acute lymphoblastic leukemia.

With regard to this clonotype: It may be a read error: a sequence one base away is much more abundant. The V gene is TRBV5-6, the J gene TRBJ2-7, with D perhaps TRBD1 (6 bases). Trimming took 4 bases from V and 3 from J, leaving 11 bases between them. The germline CDR1 and CDR2 sequences are SGHDT and YYEEEE. The CDR3 runs 13 residues. The CDR3 nucleotides are TGTGCCAGCAGCGCGGACAGAGGCTACGAGCAGTACTTC. It encodes CASSADRGYEQYF.

This clonotype was counted at least ten times. J is TRBJ2-1 and V is TRBV12-3 or TRBV12-4; D gene unclear. The CDR3 spans 14 residues. Trimming cost V 10 bases and J 0 bases, with 13 bases left between them. The CDR3 reads CATHAASSYNEQFF. The DNA for the CDR3 is TGTGCCACGCACGCCGCGAGCTCCTACAATGAGCAGTTCTTC.

This clonotype was picked up many times. The chain carries TRBV9 and TRBJ2-5; 8 bases are a match to TRBD2. V dropped 1 base and J dropped 7; count of bases not matched to a gene: 27. Germline V gives CDR1 SGDLS, CDR2 YYNGEE. The CDR3 consists of 21 residues. Written as DNA, the CDR3 is TGTGCCAGCAGCGTATCCTCGGCGCTAGCGGGCAACCCTGGGGCGGCAGGGACCCAGTACTTC. Residues: CASSVSSALAGNPGAAGTQYF.

This clonotype occurred many times. This sequence joins TRBV3-1 and TRBJ2-1; possible D gene TRBD1, 6 bases. Germline lookup yields CDR1 LGHDT and CDR2 YNNKEL (reference sequence). There are 13 residues in the CDR3. Trimming took off 5 bases at V and 8 bases at J, with 13 bases between the two ends. Written as DNA, the CDR3 is TGTGCCAGCAGCTCGCGACAGGTTGATGAGCAGTTCTTC. Its translation is CASSSRQVDEQFF.

This clonotype has at least ten counts. The chain recombines TRBV7-9 with TRBJ2-7; D is unclear. Germline CDR1 and CDR2: SEHNR and FQNEAQ (reference sequence). V shed 3 bases and J shed 2 bases, with 5 bases lying between them. This CDR3 is built from 12 residues. The CDR3 DNA sequence: TGTGCCAGCAGCTTGCTTCCCTACGAGCAGTACTTC. As protein: CASSLLPYEQYF.

This clonotype has a count of ten or more. The rearrangement links TRBV5-1 to TRBJ1-1; a weak D match, TRBD1 (6 bases). Trimming cost V 0 bases and J 2 bases, with 11 bases left between them. This CDR3 comprises 15 residues. CDR1 SGHRS and CDR2 YFSETQ come from the germline V gene. CDR3 protein: CASSLVQGLNTEAFF. DNA for the CDR3: TGCGCCAGCAGCTTGGTGCAGGGGCTAAACACTGAAGCTTTCTTT.

The chain is built from TRBV4-2 and TRBJ2-1, with 10 bases matching TRBD2. Germline CDR1 and CDR2: LGHNA and YNFKEQ. This CDR3 has 15 amino acids. After removal of 4 bases from V and 9 bases from J, the junction contained 9 bases not matched to a gene. DNA of the CDR3: TGTGCCAGCAGCCTAACCGGGACTAGCGCGTTTGAGCAGTTCTTC. Translating gives CASSLTGTSAFEQFF.

There are many counts of this clonotype. The chain carries TRBV6-5 and TRBJ2-7; D remains unclear. Looked up from germline, CDR1 is MNHEY and CDR2 is SVGAGI. V was clipped by 4 bases and J by 3 bases, with 10 bases between them. The CDR3 is made up of 13 amino acids. DNA for the CDR3: TGTGCCAGCAGTTCACCCCTGGGCTACGAGCAGTACTTC. Translation: CASSSPLGYEQYF.

The chain recombines TRBV20-1 with TRBJ2-3; unclear D gene. V shed 4 bases and J shed 4 bases, with 27 bases lying between them. This CDR3 contains 18 residues. CDR1 is DFQATT, CDR2 SNEGSKA, per germline (reference sequence). CDR3 DNA sequence: TGCAGTGCTAAACAAGGAGCTGGTGGCGGAGCATTCTCAGATACGCAGTATTTT. As protein: CSAKQGAGGGAFSDTQYF.

This clonotype was found many times. The chain links TRBV28 to TRBJ2-7; 9 bases match TRBD1. CDR3 length: 14 amino acids. After removal of 7 bases from V and 0 bases from J, the junction contained 4 bases not matched to a gene. Germline CDR1 reads MDHEN; CDR2 reads SYDVKM. The CDR3 protein is CASTPGQGSYEQYF. CDR3 in DNA: TGTGCCAGCACCCCGGGACAGGGCTCCTACGAGCAGTACTTC.

This clonotype was observed at least ten times. The V and J genes are TRBV28 and TRBJ1-6; tentative D call: TRBD1 (5 bases). The V gene's germline CDR1 is MDHEN and CDR2 SYDVKM. The CDR3 sequence is 12 residues long. V was shortened by 8 bases and J by 10 bases, with 12 bases between the two germline ends. CDR3 protein: CASGGGESPLHF. CDR3 nucleotide sequence: TGTGCCAGCGGGGGGGGAGAGTCACCCCTCCACTTT.

Many counts were recorded for this clonotype. The chain joins TRBV7-2 to TRBJ2-5, with 12 bases lining up with TRBD2. The CDR3 extends over 17 amino acids. Trimming cost V 3 bases and J 1 base; bases outside gene matches: 6. CDR1 and CDR2 from the germline V gene are SGHTA and FQGNSA. The chain's CDR3 is CASSFPLAGGLQETQYF. CDR3 in DNA: TGTGCCAGCAGCTTCCCACTAGCGGGAGGTCTCCAAGAGACCCAGTACTTC.

This clonotype occurred many times. The chain couples TRBV25-1 to TRBJ2-3; the D gene is possibly TRBD2 (5 bases). V was cut by 3 bases and J by 2 bases, with 18 bases left in between. Germline V gives CDR1 MGHDK, CDR2 SYGVNS. This CDR3 has 17 amino acids. The CDR3 loop reads CASSEEDQTYPTDTQYF. The CDR3 coding sequence is TGTGCCAGCAGTGAGGAGGACCAAACGTATCCCACAGATACGCAGTATTTT. Filled out from reference TRBV25-1 and TRBJ2-3, the complete variable domain reads EADIYQTPRYLVIGTGKKITLECSQTMGHDKMYWYQQDPGMELHLIHYSYGVNSTEKGDLSSESTVSRIRTEHFPLTLESARPSHTSQYLCASSEEDQTYPTDTQYFGPGTRLTVL.

This clonotype was observed many times. The chain links TRBV30 to TRBJ2-1; D not certain. V lost 4 bases and J 4 bases, leaving 8 bases between the germline ends. CDR3 length: 12 amino acids. Germline CDR1 and CDR2: GTSNPN and SVGIG (reference sequence). The CDR3 sequence is CAWIGVYNEQFF. The DNA for the CDR3 is TGTGCCTGGATTGGCGTTTACAATGAGCAGTTCTTC.

At least ten counts were recorded for this clonotype. The rearrangement joins TRBV6-2 or TRBV6-3 to TRBJ1-5; 7 bases match TRBD1. Germline trimming cut 6 bases from V and 4 bases from J; bases unmatched to any gene: 6. The CDR3 is made up of 14 amino acids. Germline V gives CDR1 MNHEY, CDR2 SVGEGT. CDR3 coding DNA: TGTGCCAGCAGCTACGGGACAGAAAATCAGCCCCAGCATTTT. Translation: CASSYGTENQPQHF.

The chain links TRBV7-9 to TRBJ2-7; D may be TRBD2 (5 bases). Germline CDR1 reads SEHNR; CDR2 reads FQNEAQ (reference sequence). Trimming took off 1 base at V and 5 bases at J, with 15 bases between the two ends. This CDR3 is built from 15 residues. The CDR3 sequence is CASSLGSGSPHEQYF. Written as DNA, the CDR3 is TGTGCCAGCAGCTTAGGTTCGGGGTCTCCCCACGAGCAGTACTTC.

This clonotype was detected many times. The chain is built from TRBV5-1 and TRBJ2-1; the match to TRBD2 covers 7 bases. Germline V lookup: CDR1 SGHRS, CDR2 YFSETQ. The CDR3 consists of 16 residues. V trimming: 0 bases; J trimming: 7 bases; junction bases outside the gene matches: 10. The CDR3 nucleotides are TGCGCCAGCAGCTTGGGTCGGACTAGTAATGCGAATGAGCAGTTCTTC. It encodes CASSLGRTSNANEQFF.

This clonotype was detected ten times or more. This chain joins TRBV28 and TRBJ2-1; possibly TRBD1 for D (5 bases). CDR1 is MDHEN and CDR2 is SYDVKM in the germline V gene. This CDR3 comprises 17 residues. Trimming cost V 6 bases and J 0 bases, with 18 bases left between them. The DNA of the CDR3 is TGTGCCAGCAGAGCCCTTGACAGACAAACCTCCTACAATGAGCAGTTCTTC. Translation: CASRALDRQTSYNEQFF.

This clonotype was observed at least ten times. The chain employs TRBV18 and TRBJ2-3, with D tentatively TRBD1 (5 bases). Germline loops: CDR1 KGHSH, CDR2 LQKENI. The V end lost 0 bases, the J end lost 5 bases, and 12 bases lay between the germline ends. The CDR3 totals 15 residues. Here the CDR3 DNA reads TGTGCCAGCTCACCACCCTCAAGAGACAGAGATACGCAGTATTTT. Translation: CASSPPSRDRDTQYF.

This clonotype was seen many times. This chain connects TRBV7-9 to TRBJ1-6, with D unresolved. Germline loops: CDR1 SEHNR, CDR2 FQNEAQ (reference sequence). V lost 0 bases, J lost 7 bases, and 7 bases lay in between. This CDR3 region has 14 residues. The CDR3 loop is CASSLARQNSPLHF. DNA for the CDR3: TGTGCCAGCAGCTTAGCCAGGCAGAATTCACCCCTCCACTTT.

This clonotype was seen more than once but under ten times. The chain has TRBV14 and TRBJ1-6; a possible D gene is TRBD1 (5 bases). The germline V and J ends were trimmed by 3 bases and 6 bases, with 9 bases remaining between them. The CDR3 runs to 14 residues. Per the germline V gene, CDR1 is SGHDN and CDR2 is FVKESK. The CDR3 loop is CASSHDGGNSPLHF. The CDR3 bases are TGTGCCAGCAGCCACGACGGGGGTAATTCACCCCTCCACTTT.

The chain couples TRBV7-7 to TRBJ2-2, with 7 bases fitting TRBD1. Per the germline V gene, CDR1 is SSHAT and CDR2 is FNYEAQ (reference sequence). The CDR3 is made up of 14 amino acids. Here the CDR3 DNA reads TGTGCTAGTCGGGACAGTACCCGAACCGGGGAGCTGTTTTTT. Translation gives CASRDSTRTGELFF.

The chain is built from TRBV2 and TRBJ1-5; 11 nucleotides match TRBD1. After removal of 8 bases from V and 0 bases from J, the junction contained 6 bases not matched to a gene. The CDR3 runs to 16 residues. Germline loops: CDR1 SNHLY, CDR2 FYNNEI. The CDR3 bases are TGTGCCAGCTCCTGGACAGGGGGCTATAGCAATCAGCCCCAGCATTTT. Protein: CASSWTGGYSNQPQHF. Based on the CDR3 plus reference TRBV2 and TRBJ1-5, the full variable domain is EPEVTQTPSHQVTQMGQEVILRCVPISNHLYFYWYRQILGQKVEFLVSFYNNEISEKSEIFDDQFSVERPDGSNFTLKIRSTKLEDSAMYFCASSWTGGYSNQPQHFGDGTRLSIL.

This clonotype was found many times. CDR3 bases: TGCGCCAGCAGCCAAGAAGGTTCGGCAGGGGGCAAGAATGGCTACACCTTC. Its protein is CASSQEGSAGGKNGYTF. J is TRBJ1-2 and V is TRBV4-3; 8 bases align to TRBD1. Germline loops: CDR1 LGHNA, CDR2 YSLEER. V gave up 0 bases and J gave up 6 bases; unmatched junction bases: 12. The CDR3 consists of 17 residues.

This clonotype was counted a few times. This chain connects TRBV20-1 to TRBJ1-6; unclear D gene. Germline V gene sequence: CDR1 DFQATT, CDR2 SNEGSKA (reference sequence). The CDR3 sequence is 14 residues long. Trimming took 2 bases from V and 8 from J, leaving 13 bases between them. CDR3 DNA sequence: TGCAGTGCTAGATTTGGGATTTTGGATTCACCCCTCCACTTT. Translation: CSARFGILDSPLHF.